Detailed here is one T cell receptor beta chain. Seattle cases were enrolled at active infection and followed longitudinally. The data are from a study of blood T cell repertoires in COVID-19. Study-level information: From the United States, Italy and Spain came samples of acute and convalescent COVID-19. The cDNA or gDNA used as material had been derived from T cells, B-cell-depleted T cells, or PBMCs.

Original methodology: By means of reference gene primer amplification, nucleated cell counts were estimated. Measured with immunoSEQ multiplex PCR; TCRdb has only the in-frame clones, and not every one. That table furnishes V, J and clone size, whereas the DNA furnished D and trimming. The table has 150,000 to 200,000 clones, roughly 80% seen once. The source is a man aged 60-69 years with COVID-19, enrolled during active disease. Sequencing used peripheral blood.

The CDR3 nucleotides read TGTGCCTGGAGGAAAGGGGCAAATATTAACACTGAAGCTTTCTTT. Translation: CAWRKGANINTEAFF. The chain has TRBV30 and TRBJ1-1, with D perhaps matching TRBD1 (5 bases). This CDR3 contains 15 residues. V gave up 3 bases and J gave up 2 bases, with 16 bases separating them. Per germline, CDR1 GTSNPN and CDR2 SVGIG (reference sequence).